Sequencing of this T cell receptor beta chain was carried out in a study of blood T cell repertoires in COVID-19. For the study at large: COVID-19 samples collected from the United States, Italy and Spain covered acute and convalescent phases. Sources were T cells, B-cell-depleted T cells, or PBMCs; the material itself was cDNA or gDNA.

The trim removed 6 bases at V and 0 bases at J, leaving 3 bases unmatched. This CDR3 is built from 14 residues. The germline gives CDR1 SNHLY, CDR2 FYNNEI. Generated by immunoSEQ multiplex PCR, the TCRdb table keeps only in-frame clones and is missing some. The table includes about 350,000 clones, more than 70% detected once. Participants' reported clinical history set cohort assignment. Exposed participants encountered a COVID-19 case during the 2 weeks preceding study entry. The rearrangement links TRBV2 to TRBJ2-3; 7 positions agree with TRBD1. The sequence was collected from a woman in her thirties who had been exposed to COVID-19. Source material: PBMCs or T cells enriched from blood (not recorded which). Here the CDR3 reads CASRTGHSTDTQYF. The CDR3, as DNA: TGTGCCAGCAGGACAGGGCATAGCACAGATACGCAGTATTTT.